This paragraph reports one T cell receptor beta chain. Antigen: not known. An equimolar mix of two oligonucleotides served as the beta constant-region primer for TRBC1 and TRBC2. Four rounds of PCR amplified the ligated cDNA using nested alpha and beta constant-region primers plus SP2. One entry per CDR3 protein results from TCRdb running MiXCR on the UMI-ligation and nested PCR reads. The table has some 110,000 distinct CDR3 sequences, more than 12% seen once. The junction had 7 bases not matched to a gene; V was cut back by 5 bases and J by 4 bases. Germline CDR1 is SQVTM and CDR2 is ANQGSEA. This CDR3 is built from 14 residues. The data are from a study of naive and memory T cell subsets. Study outcomes and limitations: In naive cells, over 85% of TCR sequences were seen only once. Possibly reflecting memory cells re-expressing CD45RA, a few larger clonotypes occurred in naive repertoires, especially CD8. Gini index rose across naive, CM, EM and EMRA in CD4 and CD8.

Overnight CMV lysate stimulation of fresh PBMCs defined donor CMV status by CD4+ IFNgamma. Four subsets defined by CD45RA and CD27 were sorted after CD3, CD4, CD8 and live/dead staining. V usage is TRBV29-1 and J usage is TRBJ2-1; 8 nucleotides line up with TRBD1. This TCR came from a human donor in good health. What was sequenced was naive CD8+ T cells from blood. The CDR3: CSVPQGATYNEQFF. CDR3 DNA sequence: TGCAGCGTTCCTCAGGGGGCTACTTACAATGAGCAGTTCTTC.